The 11 T cell receptor beta chains below all came from one sample that was sequenced in a study of blood T cell repertoires in COVID-19. The protocol was immunoSEQ multiplex PCR, while the TCRdb copy is restricted to in-frame clones and leaves out a portion. The repertoire holds more than 75,000 clones, approximately 81% seen once, with roughly 15% in the top ten. Specimen: peripheral blood. The receptors were sampled from a woman aged 70-85 years with acute or convalescent COVID-19.

In this sample, this clone turned up many times. The J gene is TRBJ1-2, the V gene TRBV7-2; 11 bases agree with TRBD1. Germline V lookup: CDR1 SGHTA, CDR2 FQGNSA. The CDR3 consists of 15 residues. The J segment lost 5 bases and the V segment lost 3 bases, leaving 5 bases of the junction unmatched. The CDR3 is CASSFLGTGGYGYTF. The CDR3 DNA sequence: TGTGCCAGCAGCTTCCTCGGGACAGGGGGGTATGGCTACACCTTC.

J is TRBJ1-4 and V is TRBV25-1; no firm D call. The CDR3 covers 14 residues. V gave up 3 bases and J gave up 8 bases, with 13 bases separating them. CDR1 and CDR2 from the germline V gene are MGHDK and SYGVNS. DNA for the CDR3: TGTGCCAGCAGTGAGGGGATTTCGGGGGAAAAACTGTTTTTT. Translation gives CASSEGISGEKLFF.

DNA for the CDR3: TGTGCCAGCAGCCACCCCGGGACAGCCGAAGATGAGCAGTTCTTC. Its protein product is CASSHPGTAEDEQFF. This chain links TRBV3-1 (or the pseudogene TRBV3-2) with TRBJ2-1, with 7 bases that match TRBD1. This CDR3 spans 15 amino acids. Unmatched junction bases numbered 10, after V lost 3 bases and J lost 8 bases. Germline V gene lookup returns CDR1 LGHDT and CDR2 YNNKEL (reference sequence).

The chain joins TRBV19 to TRBJ1-3; D is ambiguous. Germline assignment: CDR1 LNHDA and CDR2 SQIVND (reference sequence). The CDR3 has 14 amino acids. Between the trimmed V and J ends, which lost 0 bases and 0 bases, there was a span of 3 bases. CDR3 region: CASSIESSGNTIYF. DNA for the CDR3: TGTGCCAGTAGTATAGAGAGCTCTGGAAACACCATATATTTT.

This clone was seen repeatedly, ten times or more. The genes are TRBV6-5 and TRBJ2-3, with 14 positions matching TRBD2. The germline V gene encodes CDR1 MNHEY and CDR2 SVGAGI. CDR3 length: 16 amino acids. V dropped 4 bases and J dropped 4; count of bases not matched to a gene: 4. The CDR3: CASSLAGLAGADTQYF. CDR3 sequence (DNA): TGTGCCAGCAGTTTAGCGGGACTAGCGGGAGCAGATACGCAGTATTTT.

The chain uses TRBV5-4 and TRBJ2-2; D may be TRBD2 (5 bases). The V end lost 4 bases, the J end lost 4 bases, and 8 bases lay between the germline ends. This CDR3 region has 13 residues. From germline, CDR1 is SGHNT and CDR2 YYREEE (reference sequence). CDR3 DNA sequence: TGTGCCAGCAGCCCGGGAACCACCGGGGAGCTGTTTTTT. Amino acid sequence: CASSPGTTGELFF.

The chain is built from TRBV24-1 and TRBJ1-5; 9 bases align to TRBD1. CDR1 KGHDR and CDR2 SFDVKD come from the germline V gene. With 4 bases clipped from V and 2 bases from J, the junction kept 2 bases outside the gene matches. This CDR3 contains 15 residues. This chain's CDR3 is CATSERTGGNQPQHF. CDR3 bases: TGTGCCACCAGTGAGCGGACAGGGGGCAATCAGCCCCAGCATTTT.

The CDR3 DNA reads as TGTGCCAGCAGCTTAGAAACTGATACAGGGGGCGTTCAGCCCCAGCATTTT. It codes for CASSLETDTGGVQPQHF. The chain carries TRBV7-9 and TRBJ1-5, with TRBD1 matching 9 bases. The CDR3 covers 17 residues. CDR1 is SEHNR, CDR2 FQNEAQ, per germline (reference sequence). Unmatched junction bases numbered 10, after V lost 1 base and J lost 6 bases.

The chain recombines TRBV4-1 with TRBJ2-3; tentatively, D is TRBD1 (6 bases). The CDR3 is made up of 16 amino acids. In germline, CDR1 is MGHRA, CDR2 YSYEKL. Deletions cut 0 bases from V and 9 bases from J, with 19 bases between. The CDR3 region has the DNA TGCGCCAGCAGCCAAGACCTTGGACAGACTACGGGGACGCAGTATTTT. This translates into CASSQDLGQTTGTQYF.

The J gene is TRBJ1-5, the V gene TRBV6-2 or TRBV6-3; 8 positions match TRBD1. CDR3 size: 12 residues. In germline, CDR1 is MNHEY, CDR2 SVGEGT. V was pared by 5 bases and J by 9 bases, with 3 bases of the junction left unmatched. In DNA, the CDR3 is TGTGCCAGCAGTCGGACAGGGCCGCCCCAGCATTTT. Its protein product is CASSRTGPPQHF.

This chain joins TRBV9 and TRBJ1-3; perhaps TRBD1 as D (6 bases). V lost 0 bases, J lost 0 bases, and 13 bases lay in between. The germline gives CDR1 SGDLS, CDR2 YYNGEE. CDR3 length: 17 amino acids. The CDR3 DNA reads TGTGCCAGCAGCGTAGAGGGGGGGAGACACTCTGGAAACACCATATATTTT. Protein sequence: CASSVEGGRHSGNTIYF.